These T cell receptor beta chains were read from a single sample in a study of T cells in pancreatic ductal adenocarcinoma. Profiled with immunoSEQ multiplex PCR; TCRdb holds only in-frame clones, not every one. The table records roughly 100,000 clones, nearly 95% of them present only once. The sample taken for sequencing was PBMCs. The receptors were gathered from a human donor with pancreatic ductal adenocarcinoma. Both conserved end residues are part of each CDR3. D genes are given only for firm matches. Rows may omit the clone size; those that give it use once, few, many or a size class.

CDR3aa	CDR3nt	abundance	len	v_gene	j_gene	d_gene
CATSQQPSGRAAYNEQFF	TGTGCCACCAGTCAACAGCCAAGCGGGAGGGCCGCCTACAATGAGCAGTTCTTC	.	18	TRBV15	TRBJ2-1	TRBD2
CASSLSPGLKHEQYF	TGTGCCAGTAGCCTTTCACCGGGACTAAAGCACGAGCAGTACTTC	.	15	TRBV19	TRBJ2-7	TRBD2
CAWSISSDSYEQYF	TGTGCCTGGAGTATTTCTAGCGACTCCTACGAGCAGTACTTC	.	14	TRBV30	TRBJ2-7	.
CASSYRLDPGELFF	TGTGCCAGCAGTTACCGCCTAGACCCCGGGGAGCTGTTTTTT	once	14	TRBV28	TRBJ2-2	.
CASSSILGGKGREQYF	TGTGCCAGCAGTTCCATCCTTGGCGGCAAGGGGCGGGAGCAGTACTTC	.	16	TRBV28	TRBJ2-7	.
CASSLVGGLETQYF	TGTGCCAGCAGCTTGGTGGGAGGGTTGGAGACCCAGTACTTC	.	14	TRBV7-3	TRBJ2-5	TRBD2
CASSLPGNLREQYF	TGTGCCAGCAGTTTGCCAGGGAATCTACGAGAGCAGTACTTC	.	14	TRBV28	TRBJ2-7	.
CASSPPGLAGGTGELFF	TGTGCCAGCTCACCACCGGGACTAGCGGGAGGAACCGGGGAGCTGTTTTTT	.	17	TRBV18	TRBJ2-2	TRBD2
CASNPGLPEGYEQYF	TGTGCCAGCAACCCAGGACTCCCAGAAGGCTACGAGCAGTACTTC	few	15	TRBV6-5	TRBJ2-7	.
CASSPGQRTDTQYF	TGCGCCAGCAGCCCGGGACAGCGCACAGATACGCAGTATTTT	.	14	TRBV5-1	TRBJ2-3	TRBD1
CASSRLVRQGVSYGYTF	TGCGCCAGCAGCCGCCTCGTCCGACAGGGAGTTAGCTATGGCTACACCTTC	.	17	TRBV4-1	TRBJ1-2	TRBD1
CAWSVFGIGYTF	TGTGCCTGGAGTGTATTCGGGATCGGCTACACCTTC	.	12	TRBV30	TRBJ1-2	.
CSVEEGAGTEAFF	TGCAGCGTTGAAGAAGGGGCCGGAACTGAAGCTTTCTTT	.	13	TRBV29-1	TRBJ1-1	.
CASSYGGGFFYEQYF	TGTGCCAGCAGTTACGGCGGGGGCTTCTTCTACGAGCAGTACTTC	.	15	TRBV6-5	TRBJ2-7	.
CASATGGNTGELFF	TGTGCCAGCGCCACAGGGGGAAACACCGGGGAGCTGTTTTTT	once	14	TRBV9	TRBJ2-2	TRBD1
CASSFPGVETQYF	TGTGCCAGCAGCTTTCCAGGGGTAGAGACCCAGTACTTC	once	13	TRBV5-4	TRBJ2-5	.
CASSPGGLGVDTQYF	TGTGCCAGCAGCCCGGGGGGACTAGGGGTTGATACGCAGTATTTT	.	15	TRBV7-2	TRBJ2-3	TRBD2
CASSLSSGGDTQYF	TGCGCCAGCAGCTTAAGCTCAGGAGGAGATACGCAGTATTTT	.	14	TRBV5-1	TRBJ2-3	.
CASSISGDETQYF	TGTGCCAGTAGTATATCAGGGGACGAGACCCAGTACTTC	.	13	TRBV19	TRBJ2-5	.
CASSLVTYTDTQYF	TGCGCCAGCAGCTTGGTCACCTACACAGATACGCAGTATTTT	.	14	TRBV5-1	TRBJ2-3	.
CASKIQRDLDTQYF	TGCGCCAGCAAGATACAGCGGGACTTAGATACGCAGTATTTT	.	14	TRBV5-1	TRBJ2-3	TRBD2
CASSKVGTPVKNIQYF	TGTGCCAGCAGCAAAGTGGGGACTCCCGTCAAAAACATTCAGTACTTC	.	16	TRBV21-1	TRBJ2-4	.
CASSYVGAGELFF	TGTGCCAGCAGTTACGTCGGGGCCGGGGAGCTGTTTTTT	.	13	TRBV6-6	TRBJ2-2	.
CASSPFAGVYEQYF	TGTGCCAGCAGCCCCTTCGCGGGAGTATACGAGCAGTACTTC	.	14	TRBV7-2	TRBJ2-7	TRBD2
CASSFRVTGELFF	TGTGCCAGCAGTTTCCGTGTCACCGGGGAGCTGTTTTTT	.	13	TRBV28	TRBJ2-2	.
CSVRQGGRETQYF	TGCAGCGTCAGACAGGGGGGCCGGGAGACCCAGTACTTC	.	13	TRBV29-1	TRBJ2-5	TRBD1
CAISTTGGNTGELFF	TGTGCCATCAGTACGACGGGGGGTAACACCGGGGAGCTGTTTTTT	.	15	TRBV10-3	TRBJ2-2	TRBD2
CASSPPGTSGAGYEQYF	TGTGCCAGCTCACCACCCGGGACTAGCGGAGCGGGGTACGAGCAGTACTTC	.	17	TRBV18	TRBJ2-7	TRBD2
CASSQGTSDYNEQFF	TGTGCCAGCAGCCAAGGGACTAGCGATTACAATGAGCAGTTCTTC	.	15	TRBV4-2	TRBJ2-1	TRBD2
CAVSGSGADTQYF	TGTGCCGTCTCAGGTAGCGGAGCAGATACGCAGTATTTT	.	13	TRBV30	TRBJ2-3	.
CASSVLGPGTEAFF	TGTGCCAGCAGCGTCTTGGGGCCGGGCACTGAAGCTTTCTTT	.	14	TRBV9	TRBJ1-1	.
CSAIAGGRVDTQYF	TGCAGCGCCATAGCGGGAGGGCGCGTAGATACGCAGTATTTT	.	14	TRBV29-1	TRBJ2-3	TRBD2
CASSPPGRTDTQYF	TGTGCCAGCAGTCCCCCGGGTCGCACAGATACGCAGTATTTT	.	14	TRBV28	TRBJ2-3	.
CASSPTGAEQYF	TGTGCCAGCTCACCGACAGGGGCCGAGCAGTACTTC	once	12	TRBV18	TRBJ2-7	TRBD1
CASSLSGKEFYEQFF	TGCGCCAGCAGCCTAAGCGGTAAGGAGTTCTATGAGCAGTTCTTC	.	15	TRBV5-1	TRBJ2-1	.
CASSREGNYGYTF	TGTGCCAGCTCTAGAGAGGGTAACTATGGCTACACCTTC	once	13	TRBV28	TRBJ1-2	.
CAIRQQGAEETQYF	TGTGCCATCAGACAACAGGGGGCGGAGGAGACCCAGTACTTC	.	14	TRBV10-3	TRBJ2-5	TRBD1
CASSWAGLGQGFDEQFF	TGCGCCAGCAGCTGGGCGGGTTTGGGACAGGGGTTCGATGAGCAGTTCTTC	.	17	TRBV5-1	TRBJ2-1	TRBD1
CAIKQGSSYEQYF	TGTGCCATCAAACAGGGAAGTTCCTACGAGCAGTACTTC	once	13	TRBV11-2	TRBJ2-7	.
CASSDGTDYEQYF	TGCGCCAGCAGTGACGGGACAGATTACGAGCAGTACTTC	.	13	TRBV10-1	TRBJ2-7	TRBD1
CASSSPGSDTQYF	TGTGCCAGCAGCTCCCCGGGTTCAGATACGCAGTATTTT	.	13	TRBV9	TRBJ2-3	.
CASSTSGAYEQYF	TGTGCCAGCAGTACTAGCGGAGCCTACGAGCAGTACTTC	.	13	TRBV6-5	TRBJ2-7	TRBD2
CASSPGGFTGELFF	TGTGCCAGCTCACCGGGGGGATTCACCGGGGAGCTGTTTTTT	.	14	TRBV18	TRBJ2-2	.
CASSPRGQDQPQHF	TGTGCCAGCAGCCCCAGGGGGCAGGATCAGCCCCAGCATTTT	.	14	TRBV27	TRBJ1-5	TRBD1
CASRATGTSVVNEQYF	TGTGCCAGCAGGGCAACCGGGACTAGCGTAGTAAACGAGCAGTACTTC	.	16	TRBV9	TRBJ2-7	TRBD2
CSASPDTQYF	TGCAGTGCCTCTCCAGATACGCAGTATTTT	.	10	TRBV20-1	TRBJ2-3	.
CASSIDTQGANTGELFF	TGTGCCAGTAGTATAGATACGCAGGGCGCGAACACCGGGGAGCTGTTTTTT	.	17	TRBV19	TRBJ2-2	.
CASSPRLLNEKLFF	TGTGCCAGCAGCCCGCGACTGCTTAATGAAAAACTGTTTTTT	.	14	TRBV5-8	TRBJ1-4	.
CASLWASGDTQYF	TGTGCCAGCCTCTGGGCGTCCGGAGATACGCAGTATTTT	.	13	TRBV7-9	TRBJ2-3	.
CASSLRTVTKFF	TGTGCCAGCAGTTTACGGACAGTTACTAAGTTCTTC	.	12	TRBV6-5	TRBJ2-1	.
CASSLKVGGSDKAGYEQYF	TGTGCCAGCAGCCTCAAAGTTGGGGGGTCCGACAAGGCTGGGTACGAGCAGTACTTC	.	19	TRBV4-2	TRBJ2-7	.
CASSRTGREQFF	TGTGCCAGCAGCCGAACAGGACGGGAGCAGTTCTTC	.	12	TRBV14	TRBJ2-1	.
CASSSGLHNEKLFF	TGTGCCAGCAGCTCGGGACTCCATAATGAAAAACTGTTTTTT	.	14	TRBV5-5	TRBJ1-4	.
CASSIRGGPGEQYF	TGTGCCAGTAGTATTCGCGGGGGGCCGGGCGAGCAGTACTTC	.	14	TRBV19	TRBJ2-7	TRBD2
CASTTKRDSLAEQFF	TGTGCCAGCACTACAAAGAGGGACTCCCTCGCGGAGCAGTTCTTC	.	15	TRBV27	TRBJ2-1	.
CSVESGLAGGRSKETQYF	TGCAGCGTTGAATCAGGACTAGCGGGAGGAAGATCAAAGGAGACCCAGTACTTC	.	18	TRBV29-1	TRBJ2-5	TRBD2
CASSDEAYSNQPQHF	TGTGCCAGCAGTGATGAGGCTTATAGCAATCAGCCCCAGCATTTT	.	15	TRBV2	TRBJ1-5	.